The count of the clone carrying this T cell receptor beta chain is one. These data originate in a study of blood T cell repertoires in COVID-19. Turning to the study itself: The United States, Italy and Spain supplied acute and convalescent COVID-19 samples.

V lost 9 bases, J lost 10 bases, and 15 bases stayed unmatched. The CDR3 has 14 residues. Germline loops: CDR1 MNHEY, CDR2 SMNVEV (reference sequence). Here immunoSEQ multiplex PCR was the method, and the copy in TCRdb shows in-frame clones only, minus some. The data show about 220,000 clones, with around four fifths seen just once and about 4.8% held by the top ten. Enrollment of patients from Seattle took place during active infection, with longitudinal follow-up. The sample was peripheral blood. This sequence was found in a woman in her 70s with COVID-19, enrolled during active disease. This chain uses TRBV27 with TRBJ2-1, with 7 positions matching TRBD2. The CDR3 region is CASHAGERFGEQFF. In nucleotides, the CDR3 is TGTGCCAGTCATGCGGGAGAGCGTTTTGGGGAGCAGTTCTTC.